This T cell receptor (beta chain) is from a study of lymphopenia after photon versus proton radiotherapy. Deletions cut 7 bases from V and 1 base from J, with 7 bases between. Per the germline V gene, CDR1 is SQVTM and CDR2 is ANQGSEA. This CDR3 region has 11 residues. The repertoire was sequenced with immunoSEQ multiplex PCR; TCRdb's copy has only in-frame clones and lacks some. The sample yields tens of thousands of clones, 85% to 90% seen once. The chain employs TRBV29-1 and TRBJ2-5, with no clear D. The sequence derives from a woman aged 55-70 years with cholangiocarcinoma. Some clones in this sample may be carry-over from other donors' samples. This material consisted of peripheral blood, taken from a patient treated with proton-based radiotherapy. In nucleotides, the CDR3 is TGCAGCGCTGGCCCCCAAGAGACCCAGTACTTC. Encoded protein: CSAGPQETQYF. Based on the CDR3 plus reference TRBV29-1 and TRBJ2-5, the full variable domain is SAVISQKPSRDICQRGTSLTIQCQVDSQVTMMFWYRQQPGQSLTLIATANQGSEATYESGFVIDKFPISRPNLTFSTLTVSNMSPEDSSIYLCSAGPQETQYFGPGTRLLVL.